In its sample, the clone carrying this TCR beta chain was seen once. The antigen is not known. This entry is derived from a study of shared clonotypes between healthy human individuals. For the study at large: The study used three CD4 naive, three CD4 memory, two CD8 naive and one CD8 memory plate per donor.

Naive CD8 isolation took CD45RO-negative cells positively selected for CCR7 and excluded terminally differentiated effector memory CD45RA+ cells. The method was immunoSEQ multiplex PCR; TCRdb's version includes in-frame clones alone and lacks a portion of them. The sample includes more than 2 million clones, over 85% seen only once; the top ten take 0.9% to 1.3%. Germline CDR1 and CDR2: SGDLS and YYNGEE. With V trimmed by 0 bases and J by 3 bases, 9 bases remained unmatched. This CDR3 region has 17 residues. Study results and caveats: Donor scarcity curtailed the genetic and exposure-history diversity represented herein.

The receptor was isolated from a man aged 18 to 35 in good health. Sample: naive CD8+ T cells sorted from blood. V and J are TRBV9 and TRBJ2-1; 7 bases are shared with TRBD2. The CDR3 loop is CASSVGSGTGNYNEQFF. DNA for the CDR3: TGTGCCAGCAGCGTAGGGAGCGGGACTGGCAACTACAATGAGCAGTTCTTC.